This T cell receptor (beta chain) derives from a study of early T cells in non-severe SARS-CoV-2 infection. Study overall: The input, bulk RNA from unsorted whole blood, was sequenced, and chains were unpaired. Whole-study findings and limits: There was a bias toward anti-spike CD8 responses in VDJdb matching, which missed private and CD4 specificities.

Attached unique molecular identifiers marked individual cDNA molecules. Using its own MiXCR run on the 5' RACE reads, TCRdb lists one record per CDR3 protein. The table includes around 76,000 distinct CDR3 sequences, 9% to 15% detected once. Germline CDR1 reads SGHAT; CDR2 reads FQNNGV. CDR3 length equals 13 residues. Trimming took 5 bases from V and 2 from J, leaving 8 bases between them. This clonotype was observed at least ten times. The antigen is not known. This chain links TRBV11-2 with TRBJ2-3; D gene ambiguous. The sample consisted of whole blood. The source is an adult who was a healthcare worker with PCR-confirmed SARS-CoV-2 infection or an uninfected control (not recorded which). Written as DNA, the CDR3 is TGTGCCAGCAGCCCCGGGCTCACAGATACGCAGTATTTT. Translated, it gives CASSPGLTDTQYF.